The 24 T cell receptor beta chains presented below share a single source sample, sequenced in a study of cytotoxic CD8 clonotypes in ibrutinib-treated CLL. Here immunoSEQ multiplex PCR was the method, and the copy in TCRdb shows in-frame clones only, minus some. The sample has about 160,000 clones; more than 65% are singletons. The input for sequencing was PBMCs, taken after 12 months of ibrutinib treatment. The receptors here all came from a human donor with chronic lymphocytic leukemia.

Note on this clone: The same CDR3 also results from other DNA sequences found in this sample. The J gene is TRBJ2-3, the V gene TRBV18; D unclear. Germline CDR1 reads KGHSH; CDR2 reads LQKENI. The CDR3 extends over 13 amino acids. V dropped 3 bases and J dropped 0 bases, with 4 bases sitting between them. This CDR3 reads CASSPGSTDTQYF. The CDR3 coding sequence is TGTGCCAGCTCACCGGGCAGCACAGATACGCAGTATTTT. The complete variable domain, with remaining parts taken from reference TRBV18 and TRBJ2-3, reads NAGVMQNPRHLVRRRGQEARLRCSPMKGHSHVYWYRQLPEEGLKFMVYLQKENIIDESGMPKERFSAEFPKEGPSILRIQQVVRGDSAAYFCASSPGSTDTQYFGPGTRLTVL.

The chain couples TRBV7-9 to TRBJ1-5; possible D gene TRBD1, 6 bases. The CDR3 has 15 amino acids. The V gene lost 6 bases and the J gene lost 0 bases, with 12 bases spanning the gap. CDR1 is SEHNR and CDR2 is FQNEAQ in the germline V gene (reference sequence). In nucleotides, the CDR3 is TGTGCCAGCAGTTGGGGGACAAATAGCAATCAGCCCCAGCATTTT. Protein: CASSWGTNSNQPQHF.

V and J are TRBV4-2 and TRBJ2-3, with D possibly TRBD2 on 6 matching bases. CDR3 size: 17 residues. From germline, CDR1 is LGHNA and CDR2 YNFKEQ. The V end was cut by 0 bases, the J end by 4 bases, with 17 bases between. CDR3 loop: CASSQESGQTGADTQYF. Written as DNA, the CDR3 is TGTGCCAGCAGCCAAGAATCCGGCCAAACGGGGGCAGATACGCAGTATTTT.

This chain uses TRBV2 with TRBJ2-7; TRBD1 aligns across 8 bases. The CDR3 loop spans 16 amino acids. The V segment lost 5 bases and the J segment 2 bases; nucleotides outside the gene matches: 11. Germline V CDR1 and CDR2: SNHLY, FYNNEI. The CDR3 DNA follows: TGTGCCAGCAGTCCTTCAGGGACAGGAACCGCCTACGAGCAGTACTTC. Translating gives CASSPSGTGTAYEQYF.

V is TRBV7-9 and J is TRBJ2-3, with TRBD2 identical over 7 bases. CDR1 and CDR2 from the germline V gene are SEHNR and FQNEAQ (reference sequence). The CDR3 contains 19 residues. Germline trimming cut 5 bases from V and 1 base from J; bases unmatched to any gene: 18. CDR3 nucleotides: TGTGCCAGCAGCCAAGGCGGGACTACAATCAGATCGGGCACAGATACGCAGTATTTT. Encoded protein: CASSQGGTTIRSGTDTQYF.

This clone was counted only a few times. The chain joins TRBV9 to TRBJ1-4; 7 positions match TRBD1. CDR3 size: 15 residues. From germline, CDR1 is SGDLS and CDR2 YYNGEE. The trim removed 3 bases at V and 4 bases at J, leaving 6 bases unmatched. The CDR3 sequence: CASSAPGTVNEKLFF. Written as DNA, the CDR3 is TGTGCCAGCAGCGCCCCCGGGACAGTTAATGAAAAACTGTTTTTT.

In DNA, the CDR3 is TGTGCCAGCAGACCGGCTCGGCGGGGGAGGTCCTACTACAATGAGCAGTTCTTC. It encodes CASRPARRGRSYYNEQFF. The gene calls are TRBV2 and TRBJ2-1; 7 nucleotides line up with TRBD2. This CDR3 contains 18 residues. V trimming: 6 bases; J trimming: 3 bases; junction bases outside the gene matches: 17. The V gene's germline CDR1 is SNHLY and CDR2 FYNNEI.

The V call is TRBV2, the J call TRBJ1-2, with TRBD1 matching 8 bases. The junction had 24 bases not matched to a gene; V was cut back by 7 bases and J by 8 bases. This CDR3 has 18 amino acids. CDR1 and CDR2 (germline): SNHLY, FYNNEI. The CDR3 coding sequence is TGTGCCAGCAAGTGGGGTCAGCGGACCCCGGACAGGGAGGGAGGCTACACCTTC. Protein: CASKWGQRTPDREGGYTF.

V gene TRBV7-3 combines with J gene TRBJ2-2; a weak D match, TRBD1 (6 bases). The length of the CDR3 is 16 residues. V lost 5 bases, J lost 7 bases, and 20 bases lay in between. Germline CDR1 and CDR2: SGHTA and FQGTGA. The DNA for the CDR3 is TGTGCCAGCAGCCTAGGGGGACCGCCGTCCGGCGGGGAGCTGTTTTTT. It yields the protein CASSLGGPPSGGELFF.

This clone was seen a single time. This rearrangement joins TRBV11-2 to TRBJ2-3; either TRBD1 or TRBD2 may fit D (7 bases each). Trimming cost V 4 bases and J 3 bases, with 20 bases left between them. The CDR3 is made up of 17 amino acids. Germline CDR1 SGHAT, CDR2 FQNNGV. The DNA for the CDR3 is TGTGCCAGCAGCTACCGCCGAACAGGGGAGGGTACAGATACGCAGTATTTT. It translates to CASSYRRTGEGTDTQYF.

This sequence joins TRBV7-2 and TRBJ2-3, with TRBD2 as a possible D gene (7 bases). Looked up from germline, CDR1 is SGHTA and CDR2 is FQGNSA. This CDR3 is built from 15 residues. V was pared by 5 bases and J by 4 bases, with 16 bases between. The chain's CDR3 is CASSREVGAADTQYF. The CDR3 coding sequence is TGTGCCAGCAGCCGGGAGGTGGGGGCGGCAGATACGCAGTATTTT.

This chain links TRBV28 with TRBJ1-5, with 9 bases that match TRBD1. Per germline, CDR1 MDHEN and CDR2 SYDVKM. The V gene end was trimmed by 7 bases and the J gene end by 6 bases; junction bases not matched to a gene: 10. The CDR3 consists of 15 residues. The CDR3 reads CASTLEQGAGQPQHF. CDR3 in DNA: TGTGCCAGCACCCTAGAACAGGGGGCTGGTCAGCCCCAGCATTTT. The whole variable domain, filled in from reference TRBV28 and TRBJ1-5, reads DVKVTQSSRYLVKRTGEKVFLECVQDMDHENMFWYRQDPGLGLRLIYFSYDVKMKEKGDIPEGYSVSREKKERFSLILESASTNQTSMYLCASTLEQGAGQPQHFGDGTRLSIL.

The J gene is TRBJ2-5, the V gene TRBV6-6, with TRBD2 matching over 8 bases. J was trimmed by 5 bases and V by 7 bases; bases with no gene match: 12. The length of the CDR3 is 15 residues. CDR1 is MNHNY, CDR2 SVGAGI, per germline (reference sequence). CDR3 sequence: CASTLRGGLSETQYF. CDR3 DNA: TGTGCCAGCACCCTCCGGGGGGGGCTTTCGGAGACCCAGTACTTC.

The chain couples TRBV7-2 to TRBJ1-1; maybe TRBD1 (6 bases). V was trimmed by 6 bases and J by 4 bases, leaving 12 bases between them. The CDR3 is made up of 13 amino acids. Germline assignment: CDR1 SGHTA and CDR2 FQGNSA. The DNA of the CDR3 is TGTGCCAGCAGATCAGGGGATAGCACTGAAGCTTTCTTT. Translating gives CASRSGDSTEAFF.

The genes are TRBV7-2 and TRBJ2-7, with D possibly being TRBD1 (6 bases). This CDR3 spans 15 amino acids. V was cut by 5 bases and J by 2 bases, with 16 bases left in between. Germline V gene data show CDR1 as SGHTA and CDR2 as FQGNSA. CDR3 sequence reads: CASSPGQLGTYEQYF. In DNA, the CDR3 is TGTGCCAGCAGCCCTGGACAGTTGGGGACCTACGAGCAGTACTTC.

This clone was detected only a few times. This chain uses TRBV5-4 with TRBJ2-1; TRBD2 matches 9 bases. The junction had 9 bases not matched to a gene; V was cut back by 5 bases and J by 6 bases. CDR1 and CDR2 from the germline V gene are SGHNT and YYREEE (reference sequence). This CDR3 comprises 15 residues. This CDR3 reads CASRVFGGRGNEQFF. Here the CDR3 DNA reads TGTGCCAGCAGGGTTTTCGGCGGGAGGGGCAATGAGCAGTTCTTC.

The genes are TRBV2 and TRBJ1-1, with D perhaps TRBD1 (5 bases). The V gene's germline CDR1 is SNHLY and CDR2 FYNNEI. Trimming cost V 5 bases and J 8 bases, with 9 bases left between them. The CDR3 is made up of 11 amino acids. CDR3 in amino acids: CASSLWGEAFF. Written as DNA, the CDR3 is TGTGCCAGCAGTTTGTGGGGGGAAGCTTTCTTT.

V usage is TRBV4-3 and J usage is TRBJ2-7; D perhaps matches TRBD2 (7 bases). The V gene lost 4 bases and the J gene lost 2 bases, with 15 bases spanning the gap. The CDR3 is 15 residues long. Germline V gives CDR1 LGHNA, CDR2 YSLEER. Here the CDR3 DNA reads TGCGCCAGCAGCCGCGGCACCGGGGGGCCCTACGAGCAGTACTTC. It codes for CASSRGTGGPYEQYF.

This sequence joins TRBV28 and TRBJ1-3; D may be TRBD1 (5 bases). V dropped 3 bases and J dropped 5 bases, with 8 bases sitting between them. Germline-derived CDR1 and CDR2 are MDHEN and SYDVKM. The CDR3 is 13 residues long. For the CDR3, the DNA is TGTGCCAGCAGTTTCGGGGGAAGAAACACCATATATTTT. Protein: CASSFGGRNTIYF.

The CDR3 sequence is CASSQNQAGGRGTQYF. The CDR3 DNA reads TGTGCCAGCAGCCAAAACCAAGCGGGAGGGCGGGGTACGCAGTATTTT. This chain uses TRBV7-2 with TRBJ2-3; 10 bases line up with TRBD2. CDR1 is SGHTA and CDR2 is FQGNSA in the germline V gene. The CDR3 consists of 16 residues. V was clipped by 5 bases and J by 8 bases; unmatched bases: 13.

The V and J genes are TRBV9 and TRBJ2-2; D gene uncertain. Germline V gives CDR1 SGDLS, CDR2 YYNGEE. The CDR3 length is 17 residues. Trimming shortened V by 3 bases and J by 7 bases, and 22 bases separated the two germline ends. CDR3 region: CASSDPPRQNKVGELFF. The DNA for the CDR3 is TGTGCCAGCAGCGACCCCCCGCGGCAGAACAAGGTCGGGGAGCTGTTTTTT.

This clone was seen more than once but under ten times. V and J are TRBV5-4 and TRBJ1-5; D is possibly TRBD1 (6 bases). Per the germline V gene, CDR1 is SGHNT and CDR2 is YYREEE (reference sequence). The V end was cut by 1 base, the J end by 3 bases, with 14 bases between. The CDR3 totals 16 residues. Here the CDR3 reads CASSLSPGATNQPQHF. CDR3 nucleotide sequence: TGTGCCAGCAGCTTGTCCCCAGGGGCGACCAATCAGCCCCAGCATTTT.

The chain carries TRBV9 and TRBJ2-7, with TRBD2 as a possible D gene (5 bases). CDR1 is SGDLS, CDR2 YYNGEE, per germline. V gave up 0 bases and J gave up 9 bases, with 16 bases separating them. The CDR3 consists of 14 residues. In DNA form, the CDR3 reads TGTGCCAGCAGCGTAGGGTCATGGGTAGAGGGGCAGTACTTC. Translating it yields CASSVGSWVEGQYF. The whole variable domain, filled in from reference TRBV9 and TRBJ2-7, reads DSGVTQTPKHLITATGQRVTLRCSPRSGDLSVYWYQQSLDQGLQFLIQYYNGEERAKGNILERFSAQQFPDLHSELNLSSLELGDSALYFCASSVGSWVEGQYFGPGTRLTVT.

This chain joins TRBV7-2 and TRBJ2-7; D may be TRBD1 or TRBD2 (5 bases each). Looked up from germline, CDR1 is SGHTA and CDR2 is FQGNSA. Trimming removed 0 bases from V and 5 bases from J, with 14 bases in between. This CDR3 spans 15 amino acids. CDR3 sequence: CASSLATGLGDEQYF. In nucleotides, the CDR3 is TGTGCCAGCAGCTTAGCCACGGGTCTGGGGGACGAGCAGTACTTC. The whole variable domain, remainder taken from reference TRBV7-2 and TRBJ2-7, is GAGVSQSPSNKVTEKGKDVELRCDPISGHTALYWYRQSLGQGLEFLIYFQGNSAPDKSGLPSDRFSAERTGGSVSTLTIQRTQQEDSAVYLCASSLATGLGDEQYFGPGTRLTVT.